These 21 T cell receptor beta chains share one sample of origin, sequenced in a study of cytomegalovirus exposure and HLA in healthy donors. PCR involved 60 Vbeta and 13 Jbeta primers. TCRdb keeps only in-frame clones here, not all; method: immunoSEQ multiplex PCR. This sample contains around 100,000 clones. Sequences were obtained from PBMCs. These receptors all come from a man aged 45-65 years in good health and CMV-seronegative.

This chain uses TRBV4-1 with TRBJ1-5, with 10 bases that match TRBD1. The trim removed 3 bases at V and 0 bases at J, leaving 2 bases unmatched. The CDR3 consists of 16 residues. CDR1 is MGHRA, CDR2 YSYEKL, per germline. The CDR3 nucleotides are TGCGCCAGCAGCCATGGACAGGGGGGTAGCAATCAGCCCCAGCATTTT. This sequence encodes CASSHGQGGSNQPQHF.

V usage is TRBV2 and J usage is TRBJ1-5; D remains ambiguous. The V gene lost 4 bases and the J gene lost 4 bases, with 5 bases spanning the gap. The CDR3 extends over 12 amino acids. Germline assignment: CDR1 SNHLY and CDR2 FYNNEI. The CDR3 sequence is CASSGLNQPQHF. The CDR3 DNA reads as TGTGCCAGCAGTGGTCTGAATCAGCCCCAGCATTTT.

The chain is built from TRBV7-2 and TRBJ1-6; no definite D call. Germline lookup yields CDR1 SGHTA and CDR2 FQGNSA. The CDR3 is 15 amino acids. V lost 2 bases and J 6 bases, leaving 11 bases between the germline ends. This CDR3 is CASSLNRVSNSPLHF. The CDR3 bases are TGTGCCAGCAGCTTAAATCGGGTGTCTAATTCACCCCTCCACTTT.

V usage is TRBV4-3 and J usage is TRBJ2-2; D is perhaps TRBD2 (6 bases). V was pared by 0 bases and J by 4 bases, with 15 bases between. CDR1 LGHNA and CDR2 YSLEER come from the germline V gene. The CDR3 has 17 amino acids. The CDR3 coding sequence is TGCGCCAGCAGCCAAGATCGACGCCTGGGGGGCACCGGGGAGCTGTTTTTT. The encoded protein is CASSQDRRLGGTGELFF.

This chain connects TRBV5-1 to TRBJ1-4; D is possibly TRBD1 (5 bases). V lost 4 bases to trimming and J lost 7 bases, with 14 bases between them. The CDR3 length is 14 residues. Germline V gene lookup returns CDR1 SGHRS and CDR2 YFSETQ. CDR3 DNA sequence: TGCGCCAGCAGCGTGCAGGGCGAGAGTGAAAAACTGTTTTTT. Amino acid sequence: CASSVQGESEKLFF.

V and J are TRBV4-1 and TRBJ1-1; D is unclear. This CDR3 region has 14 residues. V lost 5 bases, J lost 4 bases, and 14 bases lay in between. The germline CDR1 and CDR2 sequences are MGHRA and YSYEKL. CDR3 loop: CASSSGRRGTEAFF. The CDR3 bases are TGCGCCAGCAGCTCGGGCCGCCGGGGCACTGAAGCTTTCTTT.

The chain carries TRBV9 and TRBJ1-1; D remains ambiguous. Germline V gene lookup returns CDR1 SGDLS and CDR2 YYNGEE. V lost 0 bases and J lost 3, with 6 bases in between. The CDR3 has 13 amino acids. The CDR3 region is CASSVGQDTEAFF. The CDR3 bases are TGTGCCAGCAGCGTAGGTCAGGACACTGAAGCTTTCTTT.

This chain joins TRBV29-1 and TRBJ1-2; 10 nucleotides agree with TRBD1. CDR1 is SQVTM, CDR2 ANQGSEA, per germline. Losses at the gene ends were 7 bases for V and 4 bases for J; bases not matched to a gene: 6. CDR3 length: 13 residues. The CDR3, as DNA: TGCAGCGCCGGACAGGGGGTCGGCTATGGCTACACCTTC. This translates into CSAGQGVGYGYTF.

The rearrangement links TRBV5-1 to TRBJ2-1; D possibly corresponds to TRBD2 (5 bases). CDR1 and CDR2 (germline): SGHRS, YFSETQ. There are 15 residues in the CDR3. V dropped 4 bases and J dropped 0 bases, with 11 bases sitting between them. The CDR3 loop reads CASSTTGISYNEQFF. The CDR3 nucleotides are TGCGCCAGCAGCACTACGGGGATCTCCTACAATGAGCAGTTCTTC.

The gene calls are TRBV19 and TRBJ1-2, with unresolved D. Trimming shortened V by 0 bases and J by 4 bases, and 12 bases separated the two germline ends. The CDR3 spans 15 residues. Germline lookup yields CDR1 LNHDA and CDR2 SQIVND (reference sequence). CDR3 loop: CASSIEESGSYGYTF. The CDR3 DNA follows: TGTGCCAGTAGTATAGAGGAAAGCGGATCCTATGGCTACACCTTC.

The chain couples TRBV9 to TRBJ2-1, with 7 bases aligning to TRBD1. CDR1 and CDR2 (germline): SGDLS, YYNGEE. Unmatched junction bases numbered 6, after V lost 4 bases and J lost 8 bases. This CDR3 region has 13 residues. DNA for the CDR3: TGTGCCAGCAGCAGACAGGGAGTGCATGAGCAGTTCTTC. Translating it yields CASSRQGVHEQFF.

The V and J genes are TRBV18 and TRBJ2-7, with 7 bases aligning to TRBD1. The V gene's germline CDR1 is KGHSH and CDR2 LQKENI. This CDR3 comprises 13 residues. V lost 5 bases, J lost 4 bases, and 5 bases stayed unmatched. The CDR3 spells CASSGGQEYEQYF. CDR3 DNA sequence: TGTGCCAGCTCAGGAGGACAGGAGTACGAGCAGTACTTC.

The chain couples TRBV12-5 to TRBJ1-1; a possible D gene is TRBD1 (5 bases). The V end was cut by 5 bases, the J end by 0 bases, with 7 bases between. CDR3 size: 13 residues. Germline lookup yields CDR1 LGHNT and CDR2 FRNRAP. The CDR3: CASGRQMNTEAFF. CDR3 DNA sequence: TGTGCTAGTGGTCGACAGATGAACACTGAAGCTTTCTTT. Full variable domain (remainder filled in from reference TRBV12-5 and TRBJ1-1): DARVTQTPRHKVTEMGQEVTMRCQPILGHNTVFWYRQTMMQGLELLAYFRNRAPLDDSGMPKDRFSAEMPDATLATLKIQPSEPRDSAVYFCASGRQMNTEAFFGQGTRLTVV.

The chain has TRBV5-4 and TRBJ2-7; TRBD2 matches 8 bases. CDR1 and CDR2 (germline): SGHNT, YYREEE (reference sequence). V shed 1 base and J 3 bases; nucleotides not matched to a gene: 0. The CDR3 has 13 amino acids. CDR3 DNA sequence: TGTGCCAGCAGCTTGCGGGGGGGCTACGAGCAGTACTTC. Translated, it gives CASSLRGGYEQYF.

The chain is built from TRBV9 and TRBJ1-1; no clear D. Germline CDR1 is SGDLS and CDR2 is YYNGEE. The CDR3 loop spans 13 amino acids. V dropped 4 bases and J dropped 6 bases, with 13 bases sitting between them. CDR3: CASSFGQAPEAFF. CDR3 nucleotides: TGTGCCAGCAGCTTCGGCCAGGCTCCTGAAGCTTTCTTT.

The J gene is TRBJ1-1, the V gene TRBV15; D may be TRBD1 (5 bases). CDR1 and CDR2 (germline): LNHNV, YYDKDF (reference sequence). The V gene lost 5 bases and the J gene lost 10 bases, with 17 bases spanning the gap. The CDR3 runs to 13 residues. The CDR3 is CATSPQGWDTAFF. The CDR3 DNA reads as TGTGCCACCAGCCCCCAGGGTTGGGATACAGCTTTCTTT.

CDR3 amino acids: CASSSSGGRGEQYF. The DNA of the CDR3 is TGTGCCAGCAGCTCCTCGGGGGGGCGAGGCGAGCAGTACTTC. The chain has TRBV5-5 and TRBJ2-7, with TRBD2 matching 8 bases. The CDR3 runs 14 residues. Germline lookup yields CDR1 SGHKS and CDR2 YYEKEE (reference sequence). The J segment lost 6 bases and the V segment lost 3 bases, leaving 8 bases of the junction unmatched.

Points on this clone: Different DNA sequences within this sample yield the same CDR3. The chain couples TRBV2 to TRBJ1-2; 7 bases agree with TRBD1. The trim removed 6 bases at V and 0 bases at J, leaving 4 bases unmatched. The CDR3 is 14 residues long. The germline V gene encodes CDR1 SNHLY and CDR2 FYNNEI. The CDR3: CASRSGGTNYGYTF. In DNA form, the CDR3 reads TGTGCCAGCAGGTCAGGGGGAACTAACTATGGCTACACCTTC.

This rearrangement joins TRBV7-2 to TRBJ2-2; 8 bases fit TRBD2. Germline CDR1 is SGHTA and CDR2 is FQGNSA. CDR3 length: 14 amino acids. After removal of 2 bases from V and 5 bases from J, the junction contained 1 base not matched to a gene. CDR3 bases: TGTGCCAGCAGCTTATTAGCGGGAACCGGGGAGCTGTTTTTT. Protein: CASSLLAGTGELFF.

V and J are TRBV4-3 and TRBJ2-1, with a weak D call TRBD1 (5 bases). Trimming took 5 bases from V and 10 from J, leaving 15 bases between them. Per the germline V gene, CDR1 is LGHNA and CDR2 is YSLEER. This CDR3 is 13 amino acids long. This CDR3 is CASSTRQGQEQFF. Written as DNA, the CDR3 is TGCGCCAGCAGCACGAGGCAGGGTCAGGAGCAGTTCTTC.

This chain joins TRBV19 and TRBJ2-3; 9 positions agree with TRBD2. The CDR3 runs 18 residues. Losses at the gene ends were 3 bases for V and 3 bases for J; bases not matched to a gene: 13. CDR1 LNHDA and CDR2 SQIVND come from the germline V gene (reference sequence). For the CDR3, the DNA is TGTGCCAGTAGTATCGATGGGACTAGCTTTCGAACAACAGATACGCAGTATTTT. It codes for CASSIDGTSFRTTDTQYF.